The 31 T cell receptor beta chains given below trace back to one sample, sequenced in a study of blood T cell repertoires in COVID-19. Data came from immunoSEQ multiplex PCR; TCRdb stores just in-frame clones and leaves some out. There are about 190,000 clones in the sample; 80% to 90% occur only once, and around 1.9% lies in the top ten. Sequencing was done on a sample of peripheral blood. The source is a man aged 70-80 years with active or convalescent COVID-19.

The chain couples TRBV7-9 to TRBJ2-1; 10 bases fit TRBD2. This CDR3 is 18 amino acids long. The junction had 6 bases not matched to a gene; V was cut back by 1 base and J by 0 bases. Per germline, CDR1 SEHNR and CDR2 FQNEAQ (reference sequence). The CDR3 DNA reads TGTGCCAGCAGCTTAGAACTTTCTAGCGGGGGCTCCTACAATGAGCAGTTCTTC. This codes for CASSLELSSGGSYNEQFF.

The V and J genes are TRBV7-6 and TRBJ2-7; D not resolved. The CDR3 consists of 13 residues. Germline CDR1 SGHVS, CDR2 FNYEAQ. V shed 3 bases and J shed 2 bases, with 8 bases lying between them. The CDR3 sequence is CASSFAETYEQYF. In DNA form, the CDR3 reads TGTGCCAGCAGCTTTGCGGAGACCTACGAGCAGTACTTC.

The chain links TRBV7-2 to TRBJ1-6; 7 nucleotides line up with TRBD1. The CDR3 is 18 residues long. V lost 5 bases and J lost 0; bases outside the gene matches: 10. Germline values: CDR1 SGHTA, CDR2 FQGNSA. The CDR3 here is CASSQWSGQVSYNSPLHF. As DNA, the CDR3 is TGTGCCAGCAGCCAGTGGTCCGGACAGGTCTCCTATAATTCACCCCTCCACTTT.

The chain has TRBV20-1 and TRBJ1-2; a possible D gene is TRBD1 (5 bases). V shed 3 bases and J shed 13 bases, with 21 bases lying between them. Looked up from germline, CDR1 is DFQATT and CDR2 is SNEGSKA (reference sequence). The CDR3 spans 13 residues. The CDR3 loop is CSASHPGGGAGTF. The CDR3 DNA is TGCAGTGCTAGTCACCCCGGGGGAGGGGCTGGCACCTTC.

The genes are TRBV10-3 and TRBJ2-3; D ambiguous. Germline loops: CDR1 ENHRY, CDR2 SYGVKD. This CDR3 contains 14 residues. Trimming pared 6 bases from V and 4 bases from J, leaving 14 bases between. The CDR3 nucleotides are TGTGCCATCAGCGAAAGCGTGGCGGCAGATACGCAGTATTTT. Protein: CAISESVAADTQYF.

The rearrangement links TRBV4-1 to TRBJ2-5; 7 bases agree with TRBD2. Germline V gene lookup returns CDR1 MGHRA and CDR2 YSYEKL. The CDR3 runs 16 residues. With V trimmed by 4 bases and J by 4 bases, 12 bases remained unmatched. The CDR3 protein is CASSPPGRGQLETQYF. DNA for the CDR3: TGCGCCAGCAGCCCCCCTGGGAGGGGTCAACTAGAGACCCAGTACTTC.

This chain joins TRBV6-5 and TRBJ2-5; D unclear. The CDR3 is 13 amino acids. Germline V CDR1 and CDR2: MNHEY, SVGAGI. Trimming removed 2 bases at V and 2 bases at J, with 6 bases between. The CDR3 region is CASSYGLQETQYF. The DNA for the CDR3 is TGTGCCAGCAGTTACGGGCTGCAAGAGACCCAGTACTTC.

This clone was seen a single time. The chain employs TRBV6-1 and TRBJ1-2; TRBD1 matches at 7 bases. V gave up 1 base and J gave up 5 bases; unmatched junction bases: 7. Germline V gene data show CDR1 as MNHNS and CDR2 as SASEGT. This CDR3 has 15 residues. Here the CDR3 DNA reads TGTGCCAGCAGTGAAGGCGGAGGGGGCGGTTATGGCTACACCTTC. Protein sequence: CASSEGGGGGYGYTF.

V usage is TRBV2 and J usage is TRBJ1-5; D is unresolved. The CDR3 sequence is 14 residues long. In germline, CDR1 is SNHLY, CDR2 FYNNEI. V was clipped by 2 bases and J by 3 bases, with 8 bases between them. The CDR3 here is CASSEYQFNQPQHF. CDR3 coding DNA: TGTGCCAGCAGTGAATATCAGTTCAATCAGCCCCAGCATTTT.

This chain uses TRBV19 with TRBJ2-4, with 12 bases fitting TRBD2. Germline values: CDR1 LNHDA, CDR2 SQIVND (reference sequence). This CDR3 spans 16 amino acids. The V and J ends lost 6 bases and 0 bases, in that order; junction bases with no gene match: 3. CDR3 nucleotides: TGTGCCAGTAGGGGACTAGCGGGCCAAGCCAAAAACATTCAGTACTTC. It is translated as CASRGLAGQAKNIQYF.

This chain connects TRBV11-2 to TRBJ2-1; TRBD2 matches 15 bases. Looked up from germline, CDR1 is SGHAT and CDR2 is FQNNGV. This CDR3 region has 14 residues. Trimming removed 6 bases from V and 7 bases from J; junction bases left unmatched: 1. CDR3 region: CASSGTSGRNEQFF. CDR3 DNA sequence: TGTGCCAGCAGTGGGACTAGCGGGAGGAATGAGCAGTTCTTC.

The chain uses TRBV19 and TRBJ2-1; 11 nucleotides match TRBD2. Germline V gives CDR1 LNHDA, CDR2 SQIVND (reference sequence). There are 15 residues in the CDR3. Trimming took 6 bases from V and 5 from J; bases not matched to a gene: 6. The CDR3: CASSPRGLADNEQFF. CDR3 nucleotide sequence: TGTGCCAGTAGCCCGCGGGGACTAGCGGACAATGAGCAGTTCTTC. Full variable domain (remainder filled in from reference TRBV19 and TRBJ2-1): DGGITQSPKYLFRKEGQNVTLSCEQNLNHDAMYWYRQDPGQGLRLIYYSQIVNDFQKGDIAEGYSVSREKKESFPLTVTSAQKNPTAFYLCASSPRGLADNEQFFGPGTRLTVL.

This clone was counted a few times. J is TRBJ1-1 and V is TRBV29-1; 8 positions match TRBD1. With V trimmed by 6 bases and J by 6 bases, 9 bases remained unmatched. Germline V gene lookup returns CDR1 SQVTM and CDR2 ANQGSEA. The CDR3 covers 13 residues. CDR3 nucleotides: TGCAGCGTATCCTGGACAGGGCGGTCTGAAGCTTTCTTT. As protein: CSVSWTGRSEAFF.

The rearrangement joins TRBV5-1 to TRBJ1-3; D is uncertain. V lost 3 bases to trimming and J lost 8 bases, with 6 bases between them. The CDR3 extends over 11 amino acids. The V gene's germline CDR1 is SGHRS and CDR2 YFSETQ. The CDR3 region is CASSSRDTIYF. In DNA, the CDR3 is TGCGCCAGCAGCTCTCGGGACACCATATATTTT.

This chain connects TRBV6-5 to TRBJ2-7, with D possibly TRBD1 on 7 matching bases. Germline CDR1 reads MNHEY; CDR2 reads SVGAGI. CDR3 size: 13 residues. V shed 4 bases and J shed 6 bases, with 13 bases lying between them. Here the CDR3 DNA reads TGTGCCAGCAGTTTACGACAGGGAGGCGAGCAGTACTTC. Its translation: CASSLRQGGEQYF.

J is TRBJ1-4 and V is TRBV30, with a weak D call TRBD1 (5 bases). The germline V and J ends were trimmed by 5 bases and 7 bases, with 20 bases remaining between them. There are 15 residues in the CDR3. From germline, CDR1 is GTSNPN and CDR2 SVGIG (reference sequence). CDR3 sequence (DNA): TGTGCCTGGTCCCAATTGGGGGGGACTTCTGAAAAACTGTTTTTT. Encoded protein: CAWSQLGGTSEKLFF.

This chain links TRBV6-5 with TRBJ1-5; D not certain. V was trimmed by 4 bases and J by 9 bases, leaving 10 bases between them. CDR1 is MNHEY and CDR2 is SVGAGI in the germline V gene. The CDR3 consists of 12 residues. In nucleotides, the CDR3 is TGTGCCAGCAGTTCCCCACGCGGGCCCCAGCATTTT. This codes for CASSSPRGPQHF.

This chain joins TRBV6-2 or TRBV6-3 and TRBJ2-7; D may be TRBD2 (6 bases). Trimming stripped 5 bases from V and 1 base from J, with 15 bases between. Germline V lookup: CDR1 MNHEY, CDR2 SVGEGT. This CDR3 comprises 15 residues. CDR3 sequence: CASSGPGLPSYEQYF. The CDR3 region has the DNA TGTGCCAGCAGTGGGCCGGGACTCCCTTCCTACGAGCAGTACTTC.

V gene TRBV6-6 combines with J gene TRBJ1-1, with D tentatively TRBD1 (6 bases). The ends were cut back, 6 bases at V and 5 bases at J, with 19 bases in the middle. Germline V gene data show CDR1 as MNHNY and CDR2 as SVGAGI (reference sequence). The CDR3 consists of 15 residues. The CDR3 is CASSPGQPRGTEAFF. CDR3 coding DNA: TGTGCCAGCAGCCCAGGACAACCAAGGGGGACTGAAGCTTTCTTT.

The rearrangement links TRBV10-3 to TRBJ1-4; TRBD1 matches at 7 bases. Per the germline V gene, CDR1 is ENHRY and CDR2 is SYGVKD. This CDR3 comprises 15 residues. V lost 6 bases and J lost 7; bases outside the gene matches: 11. DNA for the CDR3: TGTGCCATCAGAGAGGGGGCGGGATACGGTGAAAAACTGTTTTTT. As protein: CAIREGAGYGEKLFF.

The J gene is TRBJ1-5, the V gene TRBV7-2, with TRBD1 matching over 12 bases. Germline trimming cut 5 bases from V and 4 bases from J; bases unmatched to any gene: 9. This CDR3 region has 17 residues. The germline gives CDR1 SGHTA, CDR2 FQGNSA. CDR3 bases: TGTGCCAGCAGCCCCGGGACAGGGGGCTTAGTGAATCAGCCCCAGCATTTT. As protein: CASSPGTGGLVNQPQHF.

The V call is TRBV19, the J call TRBJ1-4; D remains unclear. The V gene's germline CDR1 is LNHDA and CDR2 SQIVND (reference sequence). V was cut by 1 base and J by 4 bases, with 10 bases left in between. This CDR3 has 15 residues. CDR3 DNA: TGTGCCAGTAGTATAGGCCTGGGAGTTAATGAAAAACTGTTTTTT. Translated, it gives CASSIGLGVNEKLFF.

The V call is TRBV18, the J call TRBJ2-3, with 16 bases that match TRBD2. J gave up 10 bases and V 3 bases, and 4 bases lay outside the gene matches. CDR3 length: 15 residues. Per germline, CDR1 KGHSH and CDR2 LQKENI. DNA for the CDR3: TGTGCCAGCTCACCGGGGACTAGCGGGGGGGCGGCGCAGTATTTT. Encoded protein: CASSPGTSGGAAQYF.

V is TRBV25-1 and J is TRBJ1-6; the match to TRBD1 covers 10 bases. The CDR3 spans 16 residues. V was clipped by 1 base and J by 10 bases; unmatched bases: 7. Germline CDR1 is MGHDK and CDR2 is SYGVNS. The CDR3 loop is CASSESRTGGESPLHF. CDR3 DNA sequence: TGTGCCAGCAGTGAATCTCGGACAGGGGGGGAGTCACCCCTCCACTTT. The full variable domain, its missing parts supplied by reference TRBV25-1 and TRBJ1-6, is EADIYQTPRYLVIGTGKKITLECSQTMGHDKMYWYQQDPGMELHLIHYSYGVNSTEKGDLSSESTVSRIRTEHFPLTLESARPSHTSQYLCASSESRTGGESPLHFGNGTRLTVT.

This rearrangement joins TRBV6-2 or TRBV6-3 to TRBJ2-2, with TRBD2 matching 10 bases. CDR1 and CDR2 from the germline V gene are MNHEY and SVGEGT. V was pared by 5 bases and J by 6 bases, with 6 bases of the junction left unmatched. CDR3 length equals 15 residues. CDR3 sequence (DNA): TGTGCCAGCAGTACGCACGGACTAGCGGCCGGGGAGCTGTTTTTT. Protein sequence: CASSTHGLAAGELFF.

V gene TRBV7-2 combines with J gene TRBJ1-6; weak D call: TRBD1 (5 bases). The V end lost 1 base, the J end lost 7 bases, and 14 bases lay between the germline ends. Germline-derived CDR1 and CDR2 are SGHTA and FQGNSA. The CDR3 consists of 16 residues. CDR3 in DNA: TGTGCCAGCAGCTTAGGGCCAGGGCCGAGGAATTCACCCCTCCACTTT. This encodes CASSLGPGPRNSPLHF.

The chain has TRBV12-3 or TRBV12-4 and TRBJ2-3, with 8 bases that match TRBD1. This CDR3 is built from 12 residues. V was pared by 3 bases and J by 11 bases, with 4 bases of the junction left unmatched. CDR3 region: CASSFGQGKQYF. The CDR3 DNA reads as TGTGCCAGCAGTTTCGGACAGGGCAAGCAGTATTTT.

As DNA, the CDR3 is TGTGCCAGTAATCTCGGGACAGGTGCGAACACTGAAGCTTTCTTT. Encoded protein: CASNLGTGANTEAFF. This rearrangement joins TRBV19 to TRBJ1-1; TRBD1 matches at 8 bases. V trimming: 7 bases; J trimming: 1 base; junction bases outside the gene matches: 8. From germline, CDR1 is LNHDA and CDR2 SQIVND (reference sequence). The CDR3 totals 15 residues.

The rearrangement uses TRBV4-3 and TRBJ2-1; D might be TRBD2 (6 bases). The CDR3 loop spans 15 amino acids. Germline V gene sequence: CDR1 LGHNA, CDR2 YSLEER. V was shortened by 0 bases and J by 9 bases, with 15 bases between the two germline ends. CDR3 protein: CASSQDPRLVREQFF. For the CDR3, the DNA is TGCGCCAGCAGCCAAGATCCCCGACTAGTTCGTGAGCAGTTCTTC.

This rearrangement joins TRBV6-2 or TRBV6-3 to TRBJ2-5, with 7 bases aligning to TRBD1. Trimming at V came to 0 bases and at J to 2 bases, leaving 18 bases not matched to a gene. Germline CDR1 and CDR2: MNHEY and SVGEGT. This CDR3 has 20 residues. For the CDR3, the DNA is TGTGCCAGCAGTTACTCCCCAATGATCTTCCGACAGGGTTCGCAAGAGACCCAGTACTTC. Its protein is CASSYSPMIFRQGSQETQYF.

CDR3 loop: CASSRASGHLEQYF. In nucleotides, the CDR3 is TGTGCCAGCAGTAGAGCCTCGGGACACCTCGAGCAGTACTTC. The J gene is TRBJ2-7, the V gene TRBV6-5; possible D gene TRBD1, 6 bases. The CDR3 consists of 14 residues. V was trimmed by 5 bases and J by 6 bases, leaving 17 bases between them. Germline V CDR1 and CDR2: MNHEY, SVGAGI.